This entry lists 9 T cell receptor beta chains sequenced from one sample in a study of cytomegalovirus exposure and HLA in healthy donors. The primer mix had 60 Vbeta and 13 Jbeta primers. The repertoire was sequenced with immunoSEQ multiplex PCR; TCRdb's copy has only in-frame clones and lacks some. The repertoire consists of approximately 150,000 clones, with 80% occurring once and the leading ten covering roughly 1.3%. Sequencing used PBMCs. These TCRs come from a woman in her fifties or sixties in good health and CMV-seronegative.

CDR3 in amino acids: CSARLGEAQYF. The CDR3 bases are TGCAGTGCTAGGCTCGGGGAGGCGCAGTACTTC. The genes are TRBV20-1 and TRBJ2-7; D might be TRBD2 (6 bases). Germline CDR1 and CDR2: DFQATT and SNEGSKA (reference sequence). This CDR3 contains 11 residues. Trimming took off 3 bases at V and 9 bases at J, with 12 bases between the two ends.

The chain uses TRBV11-2 and TRBJ2-7; TRBD1 matches at 8 bases. The germline gives CDR1 SGHAT, CDR2 FQNNGV. V lost 6 bases and J lost 7; bases outside the gene matches: 5. The CDR3 has 12 amino acids. The CDR3 region is CASSTQGVEQYF. The CDR3 DNA follows: TGTGCCAGCAGTACACAGGGGGTAGAGCAGTACTTC.

This chain connects TRBV27 to TRBJ1-1, with 9 bases aligning to TRBD1. From germline, CDR1 is MNHEY and CDR2 SMNVEV (reference sequence). V was clipped by 9 bases and J by 0 bases; unmatched bases: 8. The CDR3 length is 15 residues. The CDR3 DNA is TGTGCCAGTCACAGGGGGCCGTTAATGAACACTGAAGCTTTCTTT. It is translated as CASHRGPLMNTEAFF.

CDR3 sequence reads: CASGESERGQGNQPQHF. The CDR3 region has the DNA TGTGCCAGCGGAGAAAGTGAACGGGGACAGGGGAATCAGCCCCAGCATTTT. The rearrangement joins TRBV2 to TRBJ1-5; 10 bases align to TRBD1. The CDR3 has 17 residues. The germline gives CDR1 SNHLY, CDR2 FYNNEI. V dropped 8 bases and J dropped 4; count of bases not matched to a gene: 14.

The rearrangement uses TRBV9 and TRBJ2-1; maybe TRBD1 (6 bases). Germline values: CDR1 SGDLS, CDR2 YYNGEE. The CDR3 totals 15 residues. The V end lost 2 bases, the J end lost 2 bases, and 11 bases lay between the germline ends. In DNA, the CDR3 is TGTGCCAGCAGCGTTTCAGGGGACCCCTACAATGAGCAGTTCTTC. Residues: CASSVSGDPYNEQFF.

The rearrangement joins TRBV5-1 to TRBJ1-2; 7 nucleotides align to TRBD1. Per germline, CDR1 SGHRS and CDR2 YFSETQ. The length of the CDR3 is 14 residues. V was pared by 0 bases and J by 3 bases, with 2 bases of the junction left unmatched. The CDR3 is CASSLGQGYYGYTF. The DNA of the CDR3 is TGCGCCAGCAGCTTGGGACAGGGATACTATGGCTACACCTTC. Filled out from reference TRBV5-1 and TRBJ1-2, the complete variable domain reads KAGVTQTPRYLIKTRGQQVTLSCSPISGHRSVSWYQQTPGQGLQFLFEYFSETQRNKGNFPGRFSGRQFSNSRSEMNVSTLELGDSALYLCASSLGQGYYGYTFGSGTRLTVV.

The CDR3: CASSSGTGVSSGYTF. The DNA for the CDR3 is TGTGCCAGCAGCTCGGGTACAGGGGTATCGTCGGGCTACACCTTC. The chain joins TRBV5-4 to TRBJ1-2; 7 bases agree with TRBD1. The CDR3 runs 15 residues. J lost 8 bases, V lost 3 bases, and 13 bases had no gene match. The V gene's germline CDR1 is SGHNT and CDR2 YYREEE (reference sequence).

The CDR3 DNA reads as TGTGCCAGCAGCGAGGCCCCGGGTTCAGCCTACGAGCAGTACTTC. This gives the protein CASSEAPGSAYEQYF. The genes are TRBV9 and TRBJ2-7; D is ambiguous. The CDR3 is 15 amino acids. Germline V gene lookup returns CDR1 SGDLS and CDR2 YYNGEE. Between the trimmed V and J ends, which lost 3 bases and 2 bases, there was a span of 15 bases.

The chain uses TRBV9 and TRBJ2-7, with D possibly TRBD1 on 5 matching bases. The V end lost 0 bases, the J end lost 5 bases, and 9 bases lay between the germline ends. This CDR3 comprises 13 residues. CDR1 SGDLS and CDR2 YYNGEE come from the germline V gene. The CDR3 DNA reads as TGTGCCAGCAGCGTAGCAGGGATCAACGAGCAGTACTTC. This gives the protein CASSVAGINEQYF. The full variable domain, rest sourced from reference TRBV9 and TRBJ2-7, is DSGVTQTPKHLITATGQRVTLRCSPRSGDLSVYWYQQSLDQGLQFLIQYYNGEERAKGNILERFSAQQFPDLHSELNLSSLELGDSALYFCASSVAGINEQYFGPGTRLTVT.